This TCR beta chain originates from a study of blood T cell repertoires in COVID-19 (dated by TCRdb to the early 2020s). Regarding the complete study: Collaborator samples came from the United States, Italy and Spain and covered acute and convalescent phases of COVID-19. The material from the prospective study consisted of cDNA or gDNA derived from T cells, B-cell-depleted T cells, or PBMCs. Nearly every sample came with metadata listing a de-identified subject ID, COVID-19 status, age in years and sex. Where HLA class I and class II types were available, the types were taken from metadata supplied by the sample provider, not from assay-based typing. A freely available public database, intended as a resource for researchers studying the immune response to SARS-CoV-2, is where the repertoires were released. Samples came from the ongoing ImmuneRACE study (first 160 participants) plus 1,254 subjects from 6 global collaborators. Subjects who had been exposed to COVID-19, were actively infected with it, or had recovered from it provided the deeply sampled blood TCRbeta repertoires that made up the dataset.

This clone was seen a single time. No cognate antigen has been identified for it. One base away there is no much larger clone; base qualities are not given. TCRbeta CDR3 regions were amplified from genomic DNA by means of the immunoSEQ Assay, a bias-controlled multiplex PCR. The authors' pipeline ran thus. The number of nucleated cells in each sample was estimated by amplification of reference gene primers within the assay. To quantify the absolute abundance of each unique TCRbeta CDR3 rearrangement, sequence reads were collapsed and filtered. Productive Simpson clonality was computed per sample as the square root of Simpson's diversity index over productive rearrangements. TCRdb limited this immuneACCESS table to in-frame rearrangements with V and J called. A share of clones is missing; checked studies link under half to unresolved V genes, and the rest is unexplained. V, J and clone size derive from that table, while D and trimming were established from the DNA sequence. This sample comprises about 230,000 clones, 75% to 90% of them detected only once. Around 2.6% of the sample rests with the top ten.

Whole blood was collected in K2EDTA tubes by collaborating institutions according to the institutions' own protocols. Collaborator samples were shipped for TCRbeta analysis as frozen whole blood, isolated PBMCs, or DNA extracted from either sample type. Results the study describes overall, beyond this receptor: How much clinical and demographic metadata was included differed by source and by participant, and the metadata was provided uncurated.

Reading the germline V gene gives CDR1 SGHTA and CDR2 FQGNSA. The CDR3 runs 16 residues from the cysteine to the phenylalanine. The only DNA kept is the CDR3, 48 bases in frame from the first base. Germline trimming: 3 bases from V, 2 bases from J; junction bases outside gene matches: 5. The sequencing input was peripheral blood. This TCR was sampled from a woman in her seventies with active or convalescent COVID-19. The sequence is built from TRBV7-2 and TRBJ2-2, with TRBD2 matching 8 junction bases. The sequenced DNA: TGTGCCAGCAGCTTTGGACTAGCAGTTAACACCGGGGAGCTGTTTTTT. Its coded protein is CASSFGLAVNTGELFF. Where the CDR3 stops, the reference TRBV7-2 and TRBJ2-2 genes take over; the full variable domain is GAGVSQSPSNKVTEKGKDVELRCDPISGHTALYWYRQSLGQGLEFLIYFQGNSAPDKSGLPSDRFSAERTGGSVSTLTIQRTQQEDSAVYLCASSFGLAVNTGELFFGEGSRLTVL.